These 25 T cell receptor beta chains originate from one sample sequenced in a study of cytomegalovirus exposure and HLA in healthy donors. PCR amplification relied on 60 Vbeta primers (plus 13 Jbeta primers). The data were produced by immunoSEQ multiplex PCR, yet TCRdb's version contains in-frame clones alone and is incomplete. The table lists over 95,000 clones, roughly three quarters of them singletons. The sequenced sample was PBMCs. These receptors all come from a female donor in good health and CMV-seronegative.

This rearrangement joins TRBV27 to TRBJ1-5; 8 bases map to TRBD1. This CDR3 comprises 13 residues. Trimming at V came to 3 bases and at J to 6 bases, leaving 1 base not matched to a gene. In germline, CDR1 is MNHEY, CDR2 SMNVEV (reference sequence). The CDR3 loop is CASSFGQGQPQHF. The CDR3 coding sequence is TGTGCCAGCAGTTTCGGACAGGGTCAGCCCCAGCATTTT.

This clone has just one count. This chain links TRBV9 with TRBJ1-3, with unresolved D. Per the germline V gene, CDR1 is SGDLS and CDR2 is YYNGEE. Deletions cut 0 bases from V and 0 bases from J, with 13 bases between. The CDR3 has 17 residues. The CDR3 reads CASSVAGTGSSGNTIYF. The CDR3 DNA is TGTGCCAGCAGCGTAGCGGGAACGGGGAGCTCTGGAAACACCATATATTTT.

The chain employs TRBV28 and TRBJ2-7, with D perhaps TRBD1 (6 bases). This CDR3 contains 14 residues. CDR1 is MDHEN, CDR2 SYDVKM, per germline. V was trimmed by 1 base and J by 3 bases, leaving 10 bases between them. CDR3 region: CASSLSKTGYEQYF. The CDR3 DNA reads TGTGCCAGCAGTTTATCCAAGACAGGCTACGAGCAGTACTTC.

The CDR3 region has the DNA TGTGCCAGCAGAAATATATACAATGAGCAGTTCTTC. The encoded protein is CASRNIYNEQFF. The J gene is TRBJ2-1, the V gene TRBV6-5, with D unclear. V was clipped by 6 bases and J by 4 bases, with 7 bases between them. CDR3 length: 12 amino acids. CDR1 and CDR2 (germline): MNHEY, SVGAGI.

V and J are TRBV9 and TRBJ2-7; weak D call: TRBD1 (6 bases). This CDR3 has 15 residues. In germline, CDR1 is SGDLS, CDR2 YYNGEE. V gave up 3 bases and J gave up 2 bases, with 15 bases separating them. The CDR3: CASSAQDSHTYEQYF. In nucleotides, the CDR3 is TGTGCCAGCAGCGCACAGGACAGCCATACCTACGAGCAGTACTTC.

The chain is built from TRBV25-1 and TRBJ1-6; TRBD1 might be the D (6 bases). V lost 7 bases, J lost 10 bases, and 11 bases lay in between. The CDR3 has 12 residues. Germline CDR1 MGHDK, CDR2 SYGVNS. The CDR3 sequence is CASTLTGSPLHF. DNA of the CDR3: TGTGCCAGCACCCTGACAGGCTCACCCCTCCACTTT.

V and J are TRBV6-6 and TRBJ2-3; 9 bases are a match to TRBD1. The length of the CDR3 is 16 residues. CDR1 and CDR2 (germline): MNHNY, SVGAGI (reference sequence). The V segment lost 4 bases and the J segment 4 bases; nucleotides outside the gene matches: 9. For the CDR3, the DNA is TGTGCCAGCAGTTTACAGGGGGCAGGAGTGGCAGATACGCAGTATTTT. Translating it yields CASSLQGAGVADTQYF.

The chain is built from TRBV7-3 and TRBJ1-6, with no clear D. Germline assignment: CDR1 SGHTA and CDR2 FQGTGA. The CDR3 has 13 amino acids. Trimming took 2 bases from V and 8 from J, leaving 7 bases between them. DNA for the CDR3: TGTGCCAGCAGCTTAGCGTACGATTCACCCCTCCACTTT. This sequence encodes CASSLAYDSPLHF.

The chain employs TRBV7-3 and TRBJ2-5, with 9 bases identical to TRBD2. V shed 0 bases and J 3 bases; nucleotides not matched to a gene: 5. The germline CDR1 and CDR2 sequences are SGHTA and FQGTGA. CDR3 length: 16 residues. The CDR3 is CASSLTSGSLEETQYF. CDR3 DNA: TGTGCCAGCAGCTTAACTAGCGGGAGTCTGGAAGAGACCCAGTACTTC.

J is TRBJ2-7 and V is TRBV9; TRBD2 agrees at 12 bases. Germline trimming cut 4 bases from V and 1 base from J; bases unmatched to any gene: 6. The CDR3 consists of 16 residues. The germline V gene has CDR1 SGDLS and CDR2 YYNGEE. CDR3 loop: CASSTQGTSGSYEQYF. The CDR3 coding sequence is TGTGCCAGCAGCACTCAAGGGACTAGCGGGTCCTACGAGCAGTACTTC.

CDR3 sequence: CASSPLGQGEGGYTF. CDR3 in DNA: TGTGCCAGCAGCCCCCTGGGGCAGGGGGAAGGCGGCTACACCTTC. The chain has TRBV7-8 and TRBJ1-2, with TRBD1 matching over 7 bases. The CDR3 length is 15 residues. The germline V gene encodes CDR1 SGHVS and CDR2 FQNEAQ. The J segment lost 8 bases and the V segment lost 5 bases, leaving 14 bases of the junction unmatched.

The genes are TRBV5-1 and TRBJ1-1; D is uncertain. Germline V CDR1 and CDR2: SGHRS, YFSETQ. The CDR3 sequence is 16 residues long. V was trimmed by 4 bases and J by 2 bases, leaving 18 bases between them. The CDR3 nucleotides are TGCGCCAGCAGCCTAACCCCCATCTCTCCTAACACTGAAGCTTTCTTT. This sequence encodes CASSLTPISPNTEAFF. Together with reference TRBV5-1 and TRBJ1-1, the CDR3 gives the full variable domain: KAGVTQTPRYLIKTRGQQVTLSCSPISGHRSVSWYQQTPGQGLQFLFEYFSETQRNKGNFPGRFSGRQFSNSRSEMNVSTLELGDSALYLCASSLTPISPNTEAFFGQGTRLTVV.

The chain is built from TRBV5-1 and TRBJ1-2; D is perhaps TRBD1 (5 bases). The CDR3 covers 14 residues. Per germline, CDR1 SGHRS and CDR2 YFSETQ. V lost 2 bases, J lost 1 base, and 9 bases lay in between. The CDR3 spells CASSFGGSNYGYTF. CDR3 in DNA: TGCGCCAGCAGCTTCGGGGGTAGTAACTATGGCTACACCTTC.

The chain employs TRBV28 and TRBJ2-3; D is uncertain. Germline loops: CDR1 MDHEN, CDR2 SYDVKM. V lost 7 bases and J 6 bases, leaving 8 bases between the germline ends. The length of the CDR3 is 11 residues. The CDR3 DNA sequence: TGTGCCAGCACTAATCGGGATACGCAGTATTTT. Amino acid sequence: CASTNRDTQYF.

This sequence joins TRBV6-5 and TRBJ1-5; TRBD1 might be the D (5 bases). From germline, CDR1 is MNHEY and CDR2 SVGAGI. V lost 4 bases to trimming and J lost 6 bases, with 19 bases between them. This CDR3 is 16 amino acids long. The CDR3 nucleotides are TGTGCCAGCAGTTCCCGGATTGGGGGGAAGGGTCAGCCCCAGCATTTT. Translated: CASSSRIGGKGQPQHF.

The rearrangement uses TRBV6-6 and TRBJ2-1; possibly TRBD2 for D (5 bases). V lost 7 bases and J lost 5, with 12 bases in between. Germline CDR1 and CDR2: MNHNY and SVGAGI (reference sequence). The length of the CDR3 is 13 residues. The DNA for the CDR3 is TGTGCCAGCAACCGGGGAACAAACAATGAGCAGTTCTTC. This gives the protein CASNRGTNNEQFF.

The V call is TRBV6-5, the J call TRBJ2-3; D is ambiguous. Germline V gives CDR1 MNHEY, CDR2 SVGAGI. The CDR3 is 13 residues long. With 2 bases removed from V and 3 bases from J, the gap between germline ends came to 6 bases. The CDR3 sequence: CASSYLNTDTQYF. In nucleotides, the CDR3 is TGTGCCAGCAGTTACCTTAATACAGATACGCAGTATTTT.

The genes are TRBV7-3 and TRBJ1-1, with D possibly being TRBD1 (5 bases). The V gene lost 5 bases and the J gene lost 1 base, with 20 bases spanning the gap. Germline V gives CDR1 SGHTA, CDR2 FQGTGA. This CDR3 spans 17 amino acids. The CDR3 is CASSPQGGSRGNTEAFF. Here the CDR3 DNA reads TGTGCCAGCAGCCCGCAGGGAGGGTCGAGGGGGAACACTGAAGCTTTCTTT.

This sequence joins TRBV5-1 and TRBJ2-6, with D tentatively TRBD1 (5 bases). The V gene's germline CDR1 is SGHRS and CDR2 YFSETQ. The CDR3 consists of 19 residues. V was shortened by 3 bases and J by 0 bases, with 19 bases between the two germline ends. This CDR3 reads CASSSKSGLTASGANVLTF. DNA of the CDR3: TGCGCCAGCAGCTCAAAGTCAGGGCTAACTGCCTCTGGGGCCAACGTCCTGACTTTC.

The chain carries TRBV2 and TRBJ1-5; D is perhaps TRBD1 (6 bases). Between the trimmed V and J ends, which lost 6 bases and 3 bases, there was a span of 12 bases. This CDR3 spans 14 amino acids. From germline, CDR1 is SNHLY and CDR2 FYNNEI. The CDR3 loop is CASSPDRFNQPQHF. CDR3 sequence (DNA): TGTGCCAGCAGCCCCGACAGGTTCAATCAGCCCCAGCATTTT.

The J gene is TRBJ2-6, the V gene TRBV30; TRBD2 aligns across 7 bases. This CDR3 region has 16 residues. From germline, CDR1 is GTSNPN and CDR2 SVGIG (reference sequence). Trimming at V came to 3 bases and at J to 1 base, leaving 6 bases not matched to a gene. For the CDR3, the DNA is TGTGCCTGGAGGGGATCCGGGGGGTCTGGGGCCAACGTCCTGACTTTC. Protein sequence: CAWRGSGGSGANVLTF.

The chain employs TRBV27 and TRBJ2-5; TRBD2 matches 9 bases. The CDR3 consists of 16 residues. After removal of 3 bases from V and 2 bases from J, the junction contained 7 bases not matched to a gene. CDR1 is MNHEY, CDR2 SMNVEV, per germline (reference sequence). The CDR3: CASSFLGTSKQETQYF. In DNA form, the CDR3 reads TGTGCCAGCAGTTTCCTCGGGACTAGCAAGCAAGAGACCCAGTACTTC.

The chain links TRBV7-8 to TRBJ2-6; 7 bases line up with TRBD1. Germline trimming cut 5 bases from V and 0 bases from J; bases unmatched to any gene: 7. Germline CDR1 is SGHVS and CDR2 is FQNEAQ. The CDR3 length is 17 residues. CDR3 nucleotides: TGTGCCAGCAGCCAAGGACAGGTTAGCTCTGGGGCCAACGTCCTGACTTTC. This sequence encodes CASSQGQVSSGANVLTF. Based on the CDR3 plus reference TRBV7-8 and TRBJ2-6, the full variable domain is GAGVSQSPRYKVAKRGQDVALRCDPISGHVSLFWYQQALGQGPEFLTYFQNEAQLDKSGLPSDRFFAERPEGSVSTLKIQRTQQEDSAVYLCASSQGQVSSGANVLTFGAGSRLTVL.

This CDR3 is CASSEMGTGLGYTF. The CDR3 region has the DNA TGTGCCAGCAGTGAAATGGGTACGGGGTTAGGCTACACCTTC. The chain links TRBV2 to TRBJ1-2; no clear D. V was shortened by 2 bases and J by 8 bases, with 15 bases between the two germline ends. This CDR3 spans 14 amino acids. Germline CDR1 reads SNHLY; CDR2 reads FYNNEI. Together with reference TRBV2 and TRBJ1-2, the CDR3 gives the full variable domain: EPEVTQTPSHQVTQMGQEVILRCVPISNHLYFYWYRQILGQKVEFLVSFYNNEISEKSEIFDDQFSVERPDGSNFTLKIRSTKLEDSAMYFCASSEMGTGLGYTFGSGTRLTVV.

The chain links TRBV10-1 to TRBJ2-5; 9 bases align to TRBD1. The V gene's germline CDR1 is WNHNN and CDR2 SYGVQD (reference sequence). This CDR3 contains 14 residues. V shed 4 bases, J shed 5 bases, and the junction held 5 bases outside the gene matches. CDR3 sequence reads: CASSADRGLETQYF. The CDR3 bases are TGCGCCAGCAGTGCGGACAGGGGATTGGAGACCCAGTACTTC.